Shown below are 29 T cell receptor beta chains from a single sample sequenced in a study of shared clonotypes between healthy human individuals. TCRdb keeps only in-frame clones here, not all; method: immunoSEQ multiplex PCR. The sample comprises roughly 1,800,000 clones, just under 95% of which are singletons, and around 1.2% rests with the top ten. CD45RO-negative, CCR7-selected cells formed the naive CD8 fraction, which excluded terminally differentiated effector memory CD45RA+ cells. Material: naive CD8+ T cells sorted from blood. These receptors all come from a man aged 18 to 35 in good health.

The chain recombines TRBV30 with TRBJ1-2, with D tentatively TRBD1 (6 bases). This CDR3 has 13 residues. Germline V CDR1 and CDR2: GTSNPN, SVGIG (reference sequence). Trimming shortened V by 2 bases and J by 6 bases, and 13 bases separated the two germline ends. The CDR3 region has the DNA TGTGCCTGGAGTATAGGGGGTTTCGATGGCTACACCTTC. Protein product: CAWSIGGFDGYTF.

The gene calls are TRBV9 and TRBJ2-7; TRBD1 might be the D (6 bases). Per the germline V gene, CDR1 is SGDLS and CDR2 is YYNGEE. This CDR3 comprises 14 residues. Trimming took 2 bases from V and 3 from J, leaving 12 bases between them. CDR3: CASSVDGTFYEQYF. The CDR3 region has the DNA TGTGCCAGCAGCGTTGACGGGACATTCTACGAGCAGTACTTC.

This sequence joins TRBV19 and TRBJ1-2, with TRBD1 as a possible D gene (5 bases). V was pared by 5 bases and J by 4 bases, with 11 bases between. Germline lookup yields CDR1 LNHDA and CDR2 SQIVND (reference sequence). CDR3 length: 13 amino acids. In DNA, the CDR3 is TGTGCCAGTAGTCCCAGGGTGGGCTATGGCTACACCTTC. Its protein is CASSPRVGYGYTF.

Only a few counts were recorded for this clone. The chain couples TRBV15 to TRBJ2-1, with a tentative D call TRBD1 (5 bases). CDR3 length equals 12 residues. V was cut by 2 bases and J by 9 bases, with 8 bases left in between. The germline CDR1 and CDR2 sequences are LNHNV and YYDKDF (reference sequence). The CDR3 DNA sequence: TGTGCCACCAGCAGACAGGGTGGTGAGCAGTTCTTC. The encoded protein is CATSRQGGEQFF. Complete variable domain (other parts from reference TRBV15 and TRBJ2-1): DAMVIQNPRYQVTQFGKPVTLSCSQTLNHNVMYWYQQKSSQAPKLLFHYYDKDFNNEADTPDNFQSRRPNTSFCFLDIRSPGLGDTAMYLCATSRQGGEQFFGPGTRLTVL.

The CDR3 sequence: CSVPQGNHGYTF. CDR3 DNA sequence: TGCAGCGTTCCCCAGGGGAACCACGGCTACACCTTC. The gene calls are TRBV29-1 and TRBJ1-2; D might be TRBD1 (6 bases). Germline-derived CDR1 and CDR2 are SQVTM and ANQGSEA. The CDR3 totals 12 residues. The V gene lost 5 bases and the J gene lost 8 bases, with 15 bases spanning the gap.

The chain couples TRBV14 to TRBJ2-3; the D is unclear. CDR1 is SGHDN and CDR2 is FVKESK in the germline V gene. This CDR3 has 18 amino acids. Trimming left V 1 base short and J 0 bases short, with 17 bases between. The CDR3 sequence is CASSQARRNGRSTDTQYF. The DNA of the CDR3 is TGTGCCAGCAGCCAAGCCAGACGGAACGGACGGAGCACAGATACGCAGTATTTT.

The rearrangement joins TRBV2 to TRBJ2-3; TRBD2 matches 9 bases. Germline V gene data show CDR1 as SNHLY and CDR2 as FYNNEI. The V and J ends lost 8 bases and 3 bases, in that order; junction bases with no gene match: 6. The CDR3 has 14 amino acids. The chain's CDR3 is CASRGRGETDTQYF. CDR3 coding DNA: TGTGCCAGCCGCGGGAGGGGCGAGACAGATACGCAGTATTTT.

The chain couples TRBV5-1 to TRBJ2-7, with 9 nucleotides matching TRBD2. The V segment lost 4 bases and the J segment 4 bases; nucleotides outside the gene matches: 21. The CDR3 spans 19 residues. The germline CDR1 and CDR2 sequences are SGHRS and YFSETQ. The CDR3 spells CASSPGAHSEAGGPYEQYF. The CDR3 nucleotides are TGCGCCAGCAGCCCCGGAGCTCACAGTGAGGCGGGAGGGCCTTACGAGCAGTACTTC.

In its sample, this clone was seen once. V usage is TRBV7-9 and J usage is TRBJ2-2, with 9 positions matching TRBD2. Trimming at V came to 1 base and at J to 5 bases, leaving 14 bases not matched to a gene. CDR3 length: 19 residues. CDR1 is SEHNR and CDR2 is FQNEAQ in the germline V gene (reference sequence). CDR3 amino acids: CASSLGGELAGVGTGELFF. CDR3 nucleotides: TGTGCCAGCAGCTTAGGAGGAGAATTAGCGGGAGTTGGTACCGGGGAGCTGTTTTTT.

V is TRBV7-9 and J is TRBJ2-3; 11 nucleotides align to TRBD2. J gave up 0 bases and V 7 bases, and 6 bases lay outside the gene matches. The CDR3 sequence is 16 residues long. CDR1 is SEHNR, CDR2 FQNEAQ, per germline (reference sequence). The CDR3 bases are TGTGCCAGCAACAAAATAGCGGGGGGGAGCACAGATACGCAGTATTTT. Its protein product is CASNKIAGGSTDTQYF.

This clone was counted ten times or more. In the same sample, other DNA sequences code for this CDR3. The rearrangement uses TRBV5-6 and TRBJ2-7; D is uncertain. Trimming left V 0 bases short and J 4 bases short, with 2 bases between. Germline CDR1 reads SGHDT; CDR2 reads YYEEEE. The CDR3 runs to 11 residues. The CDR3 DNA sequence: TGTGCCAGCAGCTTGGGGTACGAGCAGTACTTC. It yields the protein CASSLGYEQYF.

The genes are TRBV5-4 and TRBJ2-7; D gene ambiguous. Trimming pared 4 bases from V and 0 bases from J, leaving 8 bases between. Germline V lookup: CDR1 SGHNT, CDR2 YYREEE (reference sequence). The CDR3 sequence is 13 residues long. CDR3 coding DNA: TGTGCCAGCAGCCGTCAGGACTCCTACGAGCAGTACTTC. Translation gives CASSRQDSYEQYF.

The CDR3 DNA is TGTGCCTGGAGTTCCCTCGGGAGAGGGACCTACGAGCAGTACTTC. This translates into CAWSSLGRGTYEQYF. V usage is TRBV30 and J usage is TRBJ2-7, with a weak D call TRBD2 (6 bases). The germline gives CDR1 GTSNPN, CDR2 SVGIG (reference sequence). V was trimmed by 2 bases and J by 2 bases, leaving 16 bases between them. The CDR3 covers 15 residues.

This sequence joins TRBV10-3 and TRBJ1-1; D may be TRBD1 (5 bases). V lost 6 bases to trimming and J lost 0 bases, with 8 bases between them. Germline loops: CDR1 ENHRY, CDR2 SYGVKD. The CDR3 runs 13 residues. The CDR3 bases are TGTGCCATCAGAGACAGCATGAACACTGAAGCTTTCTTT. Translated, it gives CAIRDSMNTEAFF.

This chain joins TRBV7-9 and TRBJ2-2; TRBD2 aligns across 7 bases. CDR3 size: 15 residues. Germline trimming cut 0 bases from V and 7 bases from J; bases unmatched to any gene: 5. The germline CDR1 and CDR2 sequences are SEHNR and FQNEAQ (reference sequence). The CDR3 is CASSLAGLVFGELFF. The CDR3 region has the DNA TGTGCCAGCAGCTTAGCTGGACTAGTGTTCGGGGAGCTGTTTTTT. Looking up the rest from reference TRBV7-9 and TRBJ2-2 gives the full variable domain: DTGVSQNPRHKITKRGQNVTFRCDPISEHNRLYWYRQTLGQGPEFLTYFQNEAQLEKSRLLSDRFSAERPKGSFSTLEIQRTEQGDSAMYLCASSLAGLVFGELFFGEGSRLTVL.

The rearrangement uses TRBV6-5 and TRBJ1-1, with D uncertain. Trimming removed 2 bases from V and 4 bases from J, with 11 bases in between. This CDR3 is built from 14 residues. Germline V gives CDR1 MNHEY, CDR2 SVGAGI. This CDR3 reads CASSYDYYGTEAFF. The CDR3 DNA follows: TGTGCCAGCAGTTACGATTACTATGGCACTGAAGCTTTCTTT.

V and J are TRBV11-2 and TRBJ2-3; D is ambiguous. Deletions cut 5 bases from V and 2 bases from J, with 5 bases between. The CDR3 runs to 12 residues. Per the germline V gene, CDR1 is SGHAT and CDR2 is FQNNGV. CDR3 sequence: CASSISTDTQYF. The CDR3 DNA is TGTGCCAGCAGCATTTCCACAGATACGCAGTATTTT.

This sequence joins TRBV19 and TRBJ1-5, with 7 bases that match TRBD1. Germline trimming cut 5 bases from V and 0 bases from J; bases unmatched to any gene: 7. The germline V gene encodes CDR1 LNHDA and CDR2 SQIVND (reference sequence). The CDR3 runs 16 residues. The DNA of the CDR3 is TGTGCCAGTAGTCCACGGACAGGAGCTAGCAATCAGCCCCAGCATTTT. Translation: CASSPRTGASNQPQHF.

The chain's CDR3 is CASSLQRGQGVRTSGSGEQFF. CDR3 DNA: TGTGCCAGCAGTTTGCAGAGGGGACAGGGCGTTAGGACTAGCGGGAGCGGGGAGCAGTTCTTC. The chain employs TRBV27 and TRBJ2-1; 13 positions agree with TRBD2. CDR3 length: 21 amino acids. Germline V gene lookup returns CDR1 MNHEY and CDR2 SMNVEV (reference sequence). V was pared by 3 bases and J by 10 bases, with 24 bases of the junction left unmatched.

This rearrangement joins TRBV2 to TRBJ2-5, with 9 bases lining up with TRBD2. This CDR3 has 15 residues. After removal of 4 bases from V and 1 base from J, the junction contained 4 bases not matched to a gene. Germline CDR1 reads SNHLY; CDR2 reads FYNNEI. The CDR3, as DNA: TGTGCCAGCAGTGGTAGCGGGAGTGTCCAAGAGACCCAGTACTTC. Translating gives CASSGSGSVQETQYF.

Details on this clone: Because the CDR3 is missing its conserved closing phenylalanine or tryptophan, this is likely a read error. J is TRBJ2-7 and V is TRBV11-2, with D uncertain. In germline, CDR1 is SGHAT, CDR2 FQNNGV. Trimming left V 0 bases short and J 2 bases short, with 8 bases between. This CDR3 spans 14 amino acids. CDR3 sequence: CASSLDSSPYEQYL. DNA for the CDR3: TGTGCCAGCAGCTTAGATTCGAGTCCCTACGAGCAGTACCTC.

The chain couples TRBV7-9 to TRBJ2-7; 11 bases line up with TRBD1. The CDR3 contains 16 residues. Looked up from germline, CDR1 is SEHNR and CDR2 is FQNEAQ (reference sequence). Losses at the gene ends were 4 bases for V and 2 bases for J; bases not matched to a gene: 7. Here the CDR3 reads CASSYAPGQGAYEQYF. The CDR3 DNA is TGTGCCAGCAGCTACGCACCGGGACAGGGGGCCTACGAGCAGTACTTC.

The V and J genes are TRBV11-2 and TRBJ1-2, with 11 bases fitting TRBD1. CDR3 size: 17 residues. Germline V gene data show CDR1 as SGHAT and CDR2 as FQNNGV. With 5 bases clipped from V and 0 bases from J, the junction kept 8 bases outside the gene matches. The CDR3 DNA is TGTGCCAGCAGCACCCGGACAGGGGGCTCGACTAACTATGGCTACACCTTC. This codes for CASSTRTGGSTNYGYTF.

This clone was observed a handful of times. CDR3 loop: CASSEFSDRAETQYF. Here the CDR3 DNA reads TGTGCCAGCAGTGAATTCAGTGACAGGGCAGAGACCCAGTACTTC. The chain recombines TRBV25-1 with TRBJ2-5; 7 nucleotides match TRBD1. Losses at the gene ends were 1 base for V and 4 bases for J; bases not matched to a gene: 6. The CDR3 loop spans 15 amino acids. Germline V gene data show CDR1 as MGHDK and CDR2 as SYGVNS.

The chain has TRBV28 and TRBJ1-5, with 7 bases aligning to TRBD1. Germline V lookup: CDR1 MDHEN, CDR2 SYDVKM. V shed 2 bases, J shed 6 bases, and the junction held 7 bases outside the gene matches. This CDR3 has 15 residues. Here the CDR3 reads CASSLTGAVTQPQHF. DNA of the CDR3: TGTGCCAGCAGTTTAACAGGGGCTGTCACTCAGCCCCAGCATTTT.

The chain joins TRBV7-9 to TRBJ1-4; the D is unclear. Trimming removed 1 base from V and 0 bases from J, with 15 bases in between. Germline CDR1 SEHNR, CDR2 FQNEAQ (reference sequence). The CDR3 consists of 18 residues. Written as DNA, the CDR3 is TGTGCCAGCAGCTTAGGAGGAACGACAACAGCAACTAATGAAAAACTGTTTTTT. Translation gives CASSLGGTTTATNEKLFF.

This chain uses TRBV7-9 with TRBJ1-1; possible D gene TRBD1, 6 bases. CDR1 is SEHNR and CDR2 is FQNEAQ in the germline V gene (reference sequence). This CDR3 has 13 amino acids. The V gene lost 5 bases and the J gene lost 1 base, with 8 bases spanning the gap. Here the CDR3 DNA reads TGTGCCAGCAGCACACAGGGGAACACTGAAGCTTTCTTT. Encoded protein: CASSTQGNTEAFF.

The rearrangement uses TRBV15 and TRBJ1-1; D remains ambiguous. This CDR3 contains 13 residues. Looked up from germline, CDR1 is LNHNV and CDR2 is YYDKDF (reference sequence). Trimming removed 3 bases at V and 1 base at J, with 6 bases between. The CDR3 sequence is CATSSGENTEAFF. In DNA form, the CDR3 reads TGTGCCACCAGCAGCGGGGAGAACACTGAAGCTTTCTTT.

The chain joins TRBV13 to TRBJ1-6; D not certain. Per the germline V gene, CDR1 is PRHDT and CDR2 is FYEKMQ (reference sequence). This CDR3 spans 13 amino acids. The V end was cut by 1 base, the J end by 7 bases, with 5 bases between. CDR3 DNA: TGTGCCAGCAGCTTAGAAGGGAATTCACCCCTCCACTTT. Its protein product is CASSLEGNSPLHF.